The clone carrying this T cell receptor beta chain came up many times. V lost 5 bases and J lost 0, with 8 bases in between. The germline V gene encodes CDR1 SGHVS and CDR2 FQNEAQ. CDR3 length: 15 residues. The library gave individual cDNA molecules unique molecular identifiers. Per the study methods: TCRs per sample had a median of around 96,000 and ranged from about 23,224 to 750,000. Each CDR3 protein is one row after TCRdb ran MiXCR on the RACE reads. None of the V and J calls come from the authors' own analysis; TCRdb made them. The data contain roughly 50,000 distinct CDR3 sequences, 9.5% to 11% of them singletons. These data belong to a study of human T cells and chemical hapten exposure. Looking at the study overall: Patches that contained 0.01% DPC were applied to the upper back and read at 6 days. Small pooled library volume differences mainly caused per-sample TCR yield variation.

Sample time point: patch test 1, 2 weeks after DPC sensitization. Treatment described: therapeutic diphenylcyclopropenone sensitization with weekly scalp DPC. Unfractionated whole blood yielded total RNA. The starting material was whole blood, obtained in connection with sensitization to the hapten diphenylcyclopropenone (DPC). The receptor was derived from a woman between 35 and 50 years old with alopecia areata. Some clones in this sample may be carry-over from other donors' samples. This sequence joins TRBV7-8 and TRBJ2-6; D remains unclear. Here the CDR3 DNA reads TGTGCCAGCAGCCGATGGGGCTCTGGGGCCAACGTCCTGACTTTC. It yields the protein CASSRWGSGANVLTF.